Following are 6 T cell receptor beta chains from one sample sequenced in a study of immune heterogeneity within non-small cell lung tumors. TCRs were amplified from roughly 650 ng gDNA of bulk tumor per sample. During surgery, several far-apart biopsies were obtained from every primary tumor. Enrolled patients presented with newly diagnosed, previously untreated non-small cell lung cancer and underwent curative surgery. Multiplex PCR (32 V and 13 J primers) was used to amplify the TCR beta CDR3. TCRdb re-called the multiplex PCR reads with MiXCR, one entry per CDR3 protein. The sample includes 8,500 to 13,000 distinct CDR3 sequences, approximately 29% seen only once; the top ten take roughly 23%. Sequences were obtained from lung tumor tissue. These receptors were collected from a woman aged 45-60 years with non-small cell lung cancer.

This clonotype has a count of ten or more. The V and J genes are TRBV28 and TRBJ1-5; D is ambiguous. The length of the CDR3 is 12 residues. Germline V gene data show CDR1 as MDHEN and CDR2 as SYDVKM. Trimming took off 2 bases at V and 7 bases at J, with 6 bases between the two ends. For the CDR3, the DNA is TGTGCCAGCAGTTTAGGTACCCAGCCCCAGCATTTT. This encodes CASSLGTQPQHF.

On this clonotype: Being one base from a much bigger clone, this may be a read error. This sequence joins TRBV28 and TRBJ1-2, with D possibly matching TRBD1 (5 bases). CDR3 length: 13 residues. Germline CDR1 MDHEN, CDR2 SYDVKM. The CDR3 sequence is CSSSLAQTGGYTF. CDR3 coding DNA: TGTTCCAGCAGTTTGGCCCAAACAGGAGGCTACACCTTC.

Of note for this clonotype: This may arise from a read error, as a much more abundant clone is one base away. CDR3 sequence (DNA): TGTGTCAGCAGTGCGGACAGGAGCTCCTACGAGCAGTACTTC. Protein: CVSSADRSSYEQYF. The genes are TRBV6-1 and TRBJ2-7; 7 bases agree with TRBD1. Germline CDR1 reads MNHNS; CDR2 reads SASEGT. There are 14 residues in the CDR3.

The V and J genes are TRBV29-1 and TRBJ2-7; no clear D gene. Germline loops: CDR1 SQVTM, CDR2 ANQGSEA. The V end lost 4 bases, the J end lost 0 bases, and 10 bases lay between the germline ends. The CDR3 spans 13 residues. The CDR3 region is CSVGIRSSYEQYF. The DNA for the CDR3 is TGCAGCGTTGGTATCCGATCCTCCTACGAGCAGTACTTC.

This clonotype was counted at least ten times. The chain combines TRBV5-1 with TRBJ2-2; 8 bases map to TRBD1. The CDR3 has 15 amino acids. Germline assignment: CDR1 SGHRS and CDR2 YFSETQ. V lost 2 bases, J lost 4 bases, and 4 bases stayed unmatched. CDR3 protein: CASSLQGDGTGELFF. Here the CDR3 DNA reads TGCGCCAGCAGCTTACAGGGGGACGGCACCGGGGAGCTGTTTTTT. Full variable domain (outside the CDR3, taken from reference TRBV5-1 and TRBJ2-2): KAGVTQTPRYLIKTRGQQVTLSCSPISGHRSVSWYQQTPGQGLQFLFEYFSETQRNKGNFPGRFSGRQFSNSRSEMNVSTLELGDSALYLCASSLQGDGTGELFFGEGSRLTVL.

Worth noting for this clonotype: One end of the junction does not line up with germline, which may come from a read error. The J gene is TRBJ2-1, the V gene TRBV29-1, with D tentatively TRBD2 (7 bases). Germline V gene lookup returns CDR1 SQVTM and CDR2 ANQGSEA. The CDR3 is 13 amino acids. DNA of the CDR3: TGCAGCGTTAGAAGGGGAGGGGACAATGAGCAGTCCTTC. Translating gives CSVRRGGDNEQSF.